Shown below are 10 T cell receptor beta chains from a single sample sequenced in a study of control samples from healthy donors and cancer patients (TCRdb year 2020). Receptors were amplified or captured by the immunoSEQ multiplex PCR assay. Drawn from immuneACCESS, this table holds only the in-frame rearrangements with V and J called that TCRdb kept. Clones are partly lost; checked studies trace under half to an unresolved V gene and leave the rest unexplained. The sample records 100,000 to 150,000 clones, roughly 87% of which are singletons. 1.5% to 2% of the sample is in the top ten clones. The sequencing input was blood. These receptors were collected from a man younger than 35 in good health.

The chain uses TRBV9 and TRBJ2-5, with 13 positions matching TRBD2. The junction had 5 bases not matched to a gene; V was cut back by 4 bases and J by 2 bases. Germline V lookup: CDR1 SGDLS, CDR2 YYNGEE. The CDR3 consists of 16 residues. The CDR3 here is CASSSRLAGGQETQYF. The DNA for the CDR3 is TGTGCCAGCAGCTCCAGACTAGCGGGAGGACAAGAGACCCAGTACTTC.

V is TRBV2 and J is TRBJ1-1, with D tentatively TRBD1 (5 bases). CDR1 is SNHLY and CDR2 is FYNNEI in the germline V gene. The CDR3 length is 13 residues. V was trimmed by 2 bases and J by 4 bases, leaving 8 bases between them. The CDR3 spells CASSEQGGTEAFF. The CDR3 DNA follows: TGTGCCAGCAGTGAACAGGGTGGCACTGAAGCTTTCTTT.

V usage is TRBV12-3 or TRBV12-4 and J usage is TRBJ1-1; TRBD1 agrees at 10 bases. The CDR3 contains 13 residues. With 3 bases clipped from V and 11 bases from J, the junction kept 6 bases outside the gene matches. CDR3: CASSLTGGIIAFF. In nucleotides, the CDR3 is TGTGCCAGCAGTTTGACAGGGGGCATTATCGCTTTCTTT.

This rearrangement joins TRBV7-2 to TRBJ1-5; D unresolved. Germline CDR1 SGHTA, CDR2 FQGNSA. The CDR3 is 13 amino acids. V was clipped by 5 bases and J by 5 bases, with 10 bases between them. This CDR3 is CASSPSSDQPQHF. CDR3 in DNA: TGTGCCAGCAGCCCGAGCTCCGATCAGCCCCAGCATTTT.

This chain uses TRBV27 with TRBJ1-1; possibly TRBD1 for D (5 bases). The germline V gene has CDR1 MNHEY and CDR2 SMNVEV (reference sequence). V was trimmed by 8 bases and J by 8 bases, leaving 12 bases between them. The CDR3 is 11 amino acids. The CDR3 loop is CASYSGPEAFF. In nucleotides, the CDR3 is TGTGCCAGCTATTCGGGGCCCGAAGCTTTCTTT.

The rearrangement links TRBV4-3 to TRBJ1-1, with 7 positions matching TRBD1. CDR1 is LGHNA and CDR2 is YSLEER in the germline V gene. The CDR3 totals 13 residues. The trim removed 0 bases at V and 10 bases at J, leaving 5 bases unmatched. CDR3 amino acids: CASSQEGGQGAFF. CDR3 coding DNA: TGCGCCAGCAGCCAAGAAGGGGGCCAGGGAGCTTTCTTT.

This chain uses TRBV4-1 with TRBJ2-7; D is ambiguous. Looked up from germline, CDR1 is MGHRA and CDR2 is YSYEKL. Deletions cut 3 bases from V and 6 bases from J, with 15 bases between. This CDR3 spans 14 amino acids. The CDR3: CASSQEQAGVEQYF. CDR3 nucleotide sequence: TGCGCCAGCAGCCAGGAGCAGGCAGGAGTCGAGCAGTACTTC.

This rearrangement joins TRBV30 to TRBJ2-5; 7 bases are a match to TRBD2. In germline, CDR1 is GTSNPN, CDR2 SVGIG (reference sequence). The V gene end was trimmed by 4 bases and the J gene end by 2 bases; junction bases not matched to a gene: 19. This CDR3 has 18 amino acids. CDR3: CAWILARAGEKRQETQYF. The CDR3 coding sequence is TGTGCCTGGATATTAGCACGCGCGGGAGAGAAACGGCAAGAGACCCAGTACTTC. Complete variable domain (other parts from reference TRBV30 and TRBJ2-5): SQTIHQWPATLVQPVGSPLSLECTVEGTSNPNLYWYRQAAGRGLQLLFYSVGIGQISSEVPQNLSASRPQDRQFILSSKKLLLSDSGFYLCAWILARAGEKRQETQYFGPGTRLLVL.

The CDR3: CARGTEQGVFEAFF. CDR3 nucleotide sequence: TGTGCCCGTGGAACGGAACAGGGCGTTTTTGAAGCTTTCTTT. The rearrangement joins TRBV30 to TRBJ1-1, with D maybe TRBD1 (6 bases). CDR3 size: 14 residues. V dropped 8 bases and J dropped 7 bases, with 23 bases sitting between them. In germline, CDR1 is GTSNPN, CDR2 SVGIG (reference sequence).

This chain joins TRBV11-2 and TRBJ2-2; D is perhaps TRBD1 or TRBD2 (6 bases each). CDR3 length: 16 amino acids. Germline V CDR1 and CDR2: SGHAT, FQNNGV. The V gene lost 1 base and the J gene lost 2 bases, with 11 bases spanning the gap. CDR3 sequence reads: CASSLGGGRNTGELFF. As DNA, the CDR3 is TGTGCCAGCAGCTTAGGTGGGGGGCGCAACACCGGGGAGCTGTTTTTT.